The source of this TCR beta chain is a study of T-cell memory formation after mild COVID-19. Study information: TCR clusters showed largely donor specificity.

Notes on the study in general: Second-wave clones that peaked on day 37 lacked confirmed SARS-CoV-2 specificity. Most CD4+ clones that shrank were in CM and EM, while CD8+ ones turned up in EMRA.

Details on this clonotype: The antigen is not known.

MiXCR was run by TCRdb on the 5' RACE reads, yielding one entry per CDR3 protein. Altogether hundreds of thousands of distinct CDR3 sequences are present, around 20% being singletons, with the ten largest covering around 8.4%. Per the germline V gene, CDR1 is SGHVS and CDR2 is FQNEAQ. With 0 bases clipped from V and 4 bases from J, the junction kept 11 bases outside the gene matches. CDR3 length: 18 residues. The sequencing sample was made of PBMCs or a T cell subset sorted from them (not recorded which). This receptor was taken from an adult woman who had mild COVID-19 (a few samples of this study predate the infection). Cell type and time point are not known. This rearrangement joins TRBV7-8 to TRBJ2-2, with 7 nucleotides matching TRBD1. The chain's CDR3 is CASSLAPGQVSGTGELFF. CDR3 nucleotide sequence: TGTGCCAGCAGCTTAGCGCCAGGACAGGTTTCAGGCACCGGGGAGCTGTTTTTT.